A single sample is the source of the 17 T cell receptor beta chains below, sequenced in a study of blood T cell repertoires in COVID-19. Repertoires were generated with immunoSEQ multiplex PCR, while TCRdb's copy carries only in-frame clones and drops some. The table records 150,000 to 200,000 clones, 70% to 90% of them present only once. The material sequenced was peripheral blood. The receptors come from a man younger than 35 who had recovered from COVID-19.

V usage is TRBV5-1 and J usage is TRBJ2-7, with TRBD2 as a possible D gene (5 bases). The CDR3 spans 15 residues. V lost 0 bases and J 2 bases, leaving 12 bases between the germline ends. Looked up from germline, CDR1 is SGHRS and CDR2 is YFSETQ. Here the CDR3 reads CASSLAATNAYEQYF. The CDR3 DNA reads TGCGCCAGCAGCTTGGCGGCGACTAATGCCTACGAGCAGTACTTC.

This chain joins TRBV5-4 and TRBJ1-3, with D perhaps TRBD1 (5 bases). This CDR3 has 14 amino acids. Germline V CDR1 and CDR2: SGHNT, YYREEE (reference sequence). V shed 2 bases and J shed 4 bases, with 10 bases lying between them. The CDR3 nucleotides are TGTGCCAGCAGCTTTACAGGTTCCGGAAACACCATATATTTT. Encoded protein: CASSFTGSGNTIYF.

The V gene is TRBV29-1, the J gene TRBJ2-1; unclear D gene. V was trimmed by 4 bases and J by 3 bases, leaving 10 bases between them. CDR1 and CDR2 from the germline V gene are SQVTM and ANQGSEA. There are 13 residues in the CDR3. The DNA for the CDR3 is TGCAGCGTTGTTAAAGACAACTACAATGAGCAGTTCTTC. This translates into CSVVKDNYNEQFF.

This clone appeared once. This chain links TRBV15 with TRBJ2-7; 7 nucleotides line up with TRBD2. Trimming took 1 base from V and 7 from J; bases not matched to a gene: 4. Germline CDR1 LNHNV, CDR2 YYDKDF (reference sequence). There are 13 residues in the CDR3. The CDR3: CATSRVSGGEQYF. The CDR3 nucleotides read TGTGCCACCAGCAGAGTCTCGGGGGGAGAGCAGTACTTC.

CDR3 nucleotide sequence: TGTGCCAGTACGGTGGCAGGGGGCGCCAGCTATGGCTACACCTTC. Its protein is CASTVAGGASYGYTF. This sequence joins TRBV19 and TRBJ1-2, with 8 positions matching TRBD1. The CDR3 is 15 residues long. With 7 bases clipped from V and 4 bases from J, the junction kept 11 bases outside the gene matches. The germline V gene encodes CDR1 LNHDA and CDR2 SQIVND (reference sequence).

The chain has TRBV6-5 and TRBJ2-1, with 14 bases matching TRBD2. Germline V gives CDR1 MNHEY, CDR2 SVGAGI. This CDR3 has 15 amino acids. V shed 8 bases and J 6 bases; nucleotides not matched to a gene: 6. The CDR3 sequence is CASLGGTSGSNEQFF. CDR3 DNA sequence: TGTGCCAGCCTTGGCGGGACTAGCGGGAGCAATGAGCAGTTCTTC.

This clone was seen a single time. V usage is TRBV6-2 or TRBV6-3 and J usage is TRBJ2-5; D call uncertain. This CDR3 is 12 amino acids long. Germline lookup yields CDR1 MNHEY and CDR2 SVGEGT. V was clipped by 6 bases and J by 2 bases, with 7 bases between them. The CDR3 DNA is TGTGCCAGCAGCGCGGTTCAAGAGACCCAGTACTTC. Translated: CASSAVQETQYF.

The chain couples TRBV24-1 to TRBJ2-1; 7 bases agree with TRBD2. With V trimmed by 2 bases and J by 7 bases, 7 bases remained unmatched. Germline CDR1 KGHDR, CDR2 SFDVKD. CDR3 length equals 15 residues. DNA for the CDR3: TGTGCCACCAGTGATTATGGCGGGAGTAATAATGAGCAGTTCTTC. Protein sequence: CATSDYGGSNNEQFF.

In the case of this clone: A read error may produce the germline difference seen at one junction end. The gene calls are TRBV7-7 and TRBJ2-5, with D perhaps TRBD2 (6 bases). The germline gives CDR1 SSHAT, CDR2 FNYEAQ (reference sequence). The CDR3 totals 15 residues. CDR3 residues: CASSLAGTSQETQYF. The DNA for the CDR3 is TGTGCTAGCAGCTTGGCCGGGACTTCGCAAGAGACCCAGTACTTC.

The chain links TRBV6-1 to TRBJ1-2; TRBD1 might be the D (5 bases). The germline V and J ends were trimmed by 2 bases and 4 bases, with 8 bases remaining between them. The CDR3 has 13 amino acids. Germline CDR1 MNHNS, CDR2 SASEGT. This CDR3 is CASSETGGYGYTF. The CDR3 nucleotides are TGTGCCAGCAGTGAAACGGGGGGCTATGGCTACACCTTC.

The CDR3 reads CASSPGLAGYNEQFF. CDR3 nucleotides: TGTGCCAGCAGCCCCGGACTAGCGGGATACAATGAGCAGTTCTTC. The V gene is TRBV6-2 or TRBV6-3, the J gene TRBJ2-1, with 12 bases aligning to TRBD2. CDR3 length equals 15 residues. Germline-derived CDR1 and CDR2 are MNHEY and SVGEGT. J was trimmed by 4 bases and V by 6 bases; bases with no gene match: 4.

The chain links TRBV6-5 to TRBJ1-2, with TRBD1 as a possible D gene (5 bases). The CDR3 contains 14 residues. The V gene's germline CDR1 is MNHEY and CDR2 SVGAGI. Trimming took off 0 bases at V and 4 bases at J, with 9 bases between the two ends. CDR3 coding DNA: TGTGCCAGCAGTTACTCGGGGGGGTCCTATGGCTACACCTTC. Translation gives CASSYSGGSYGYTF.

This clone was recorded a few times. The V gene is TRBV7-6, the J gene TRBJ1-1, with a weak D call TRBD1 (5 bases). Germline V lookup: CDR1 SGHVS, CDR2 FNYEAQ. The CDR3 has 15 amino acids. The V end was cut by 4 bases, the J end by 1 base, with 13 bases between. CDR3 bases: TGTGCCAGCAGCTCTGGTGGGAGGGGGAACACTGAAGCTTTCTTT. Protein product: CASSSGGRGNTEAFF. The variable domain in full, with the rest retrieved from reference TRBV7-6 and TRBJ1-1, is GAGVSQSPRYKVTKRGQDVALRCDPISGHVSLYWYRQALGQGPEFLTYFNYEAQQDKSGLPNDRFSAERPEGSISTLTIQRTEQRDSAMYRCASSSGGRGNTEAFFGQGTRLTVV.

The count of this clone is one. This chain joins TRBV5-6 and TRBJ2-2; D perhaps matches TRBD2 (6 bases). The germline V gene has CDR1 SGHDT and CDR2 YYEEEE. This CDR3 has 15 amino acids. V lost 4 bases, J lost 5 bases, and 15 bases lay in between. For the CDR3, the DNA is TGTGCCAGCAGCCCCCGGGGGTCGAGTACCGGGGAGCTGTTTTTT. Its translation: CASSPRGSSTGELFF.

The chain is built from TRBV4-2 and TRBJ1-6; TRBD1 might be the D (6 bases). The ends were cut back, 1 base at V and 6 bases at J, with 13 bases in the middle. The V gene's germline CDR1 is LGHNA and CDR2 YNFKEQ. CDR3 length: 16 residues. The CDR3 here is CASSQVRTAINSPLHF. In nucleotides, the CDR3 is TGTGCCAGCAGCCAAGTGCGGACAGCAATTAATTCACCCCTCCACTTT.

The table lists this clone with a count of one. The chain links TRBV20-1 to TRBJ2-7, with 7 bases aligning to TRBD1. V lost 4 bases, J lost 3 bases, and 3 bases stayed unmatched. From germline, CDR1 is DFQATT and CDR2 SNEGSKA (reference sequence). This CDR3 has 12 residues. The CDR3 loop reads CSAIDRVYEQYF. CDR3 bases: TGCAGTGCTATTGACAGGGTCTACGAGCAGTACTTC.

In nucleotides, the CDR3 is TGTGCCAGCAGTGAAGAGAGTAACTATGGCTACACCTTC. As protein: CASSEESNYGYTF. The chain recombines TRBV2 with TRBJ1-2, with unresolved D. CDR1 is SNHLY and CDR2 is FYNNEI in the germline V gene. Trimming removed 1 base from V and 1 base from J, with 4 bases in between. This CDR3 is 13 amino acids long.